These 22 T cell receptor beta chains were sequenced from one sample in a study of T cell clonotyping in hematopoietic cell transplantation. Time point: recipient sample about 28 days before transplant, after cytoreduction. This table comes from immunoSEQ multiplex PCR, and its TCRdb copy is limited to in-frame clones, with some not included. In the table there are several thousand clones, about 90% of which are singletons. The input for sequencing was peripheral blood mononuclear cells, taken before stem cell transplant. These receptors all stem from a woman aged 55-70 years with acute myeloid leukemia. Some clones in this sample may be carry-over from other donors' samples.

Sample share makes this clone medium-sized (0.01 to 0.1%). The chain combines TRBV6-4 with TRBJ1-2, with TRBD1 matching over 7 bases. The CDR3 has 16 residues. The V gene's germline CDR1 is MRHNA and CDR2 SNTAGT. Trimming cost V 9 bases and J 1 base; bases outside gene matches: 14. For the CDR3, the DNA is TGTGCCAGTTGGTCAAGAGGGGGCGCAAGTAACTATGGCTACACCTTC. Protein product: CASWSRGGASNYGYTF.

This clone was counted once. The chain combines TRBV11-2 with TRBJ2-2; tentatively, D is TRBD2 (7 bases). Trimming cost V 6 bases and J 5 bases, with 19 bases left between them. The CDR3 consists of 16 residues. Germline V gene lookup returns CDR1 SGHAT and CDR2 FQNNGV. CDR3 amino acids: CASSQMGGAGTGELFF. Here the CDR3 DNA reads TGTGCCAGCAGTCAAATGGGGGGGGCTGGAACCGGGGAGCTGTTTTTT.

This clone has just a few counts. The chain links TRBV6-5 to TRBJ1-2; a possible D gene is TRBD1 (6 bases). The V end was cut by 2 bases, the J end by 3 bases, with 10 bases between. From germline, CDR1 is MNHEY and CDR2 SVGAGI. CDR3 length: 14 amino acids. The CDR3 nucleotides are TGTGCCAGCAGTTACGGGGGGCGAGACTATGGCTACACCTTC. Translating gives CASSYGGRDYGYTF.

The chain carries TRBV7-3 and TRBJ2-3, with TRBD1 matching 10 bases. The CDR3 totals 15 residues. Germline loops: CDR1 SGHTA, CDR2 FQGTGA. Losses at the gene ends were 6 bases for V and 6 bases for J; bases not matched to a gene: 9. CDR3 coding DNA: TGTGCCAGCAGTCCCTCGACAGGGGGCATTGATACGCAGTATTTT. This gives the protein CASSPSTGGIDTQYF.

The chain combines TRBV7-9 with TRBJ2-3; D is unresolved. The length of the CDR3 is 16 residues. The germline gives CDR1 SEHNR, CDR2 FQNEAQ (reference sequence). The ends were cut back, 5 bases at V and 0 bases at J, with 15 bases in the middle. CDR3 in amino acids: CASSVESGYSTDTQYF. The DNA of the CDR3 is TGTGCCAGCAGCGTAGAATCAGGATATAGCACAGATACGCAGTATTTT.

V usage is TRBV2 and J usage is TRBJ2-7, with D unclear. V gave up 2 bases and J gave up 2 bases, with 10 bases separating them. Germline-derived CDR1 and CDR2 are SNHLY and FYNNEI. The CDR3 is made up of 14 amino acids. As DNA, the CDR3 is TGTGCCAGCAGTGAATTTGTGGCAGCCTACGAGCAGTACTTC. Its protein product is CASSEFVAAYEQYF.

V and J are TRBV6-6 and TRBJ2-7; possibly TRBD1 for D (5 bases). The CDR3 is 15 amino acids. V was clipped by 0 bases and J by 1 base, with 10 bases between them. Per the germline V gene, CDR1 is MNHNY and CDR2 is SVGAGI (reference sequence). In DNA, the CDR3 is TGTGCCAGCAGTTACTCTGGGGCCCCATCCTACGAGCAGTACGTC. Translated, it gives CASSYSGAPSYEQYV.

This clone was detected only once. This chain joins TRBV4-3 and TRBJ2-3; 9 bases agree with TRBD2. V gave up 1 base and J gave up 2 bases; unmatched junction bases: 10. The CDR3 spans 18 residues. Per the germline V gene, CDR1 is LGHNA and CDR2 is YSLEER. This CDR3 is CASSQGMVAGDPTDTQYF. The CDR3 DNA reads as TGCGCCAGCAGCCAAGGGATGGTAGCGGGAGACCCCACAGATACGCAGTATTTT.

This chain uses TRBV6-6 with TRBJ2-7; 8 positions match TRBD1. CDR1 and CDR2 from the germline V gene are MNHNY and SVGAGI (reference sequence). Unmatched junction bases numbered 8, after V lost 2 bases and J lost 5 bases. CDR3 size: 15 residues. CDR3 region: CASSYPTTGVHEQYF. The CDR3 coding sequence is TGTGCCAGCAGTTACCCGACGACAGGGGTCCACGAGCAGTACTTC.

Points on this clone: Relative to the germline gene, one junction end is altered; a read error may explain this. This chain links TRBV25-1 with TRBJ1-2; 7 bases map to TRBD1. The CDR3 has 17 residues. Germline CDR1 and CDR2: MGHDK and SYGVNS. The CDR3 loop is CASTDDRTGTNLYGHTF. CDR3 coding DNA: TGTGCCAGCACCGACGACAGGACAGGAACTAACCTCTATGGCCACACCTTC.

This chain uses TRBV28 with TRBJ2-5; 7 bases match TRBD2. The CDR3 contains 16 residues. CDR1 MDHEN and CDR2 SYDVKM come from the germline V gene. Trimming at V came to 7 bases and at J to 5 bases, leaving 16 bases not matched to a gene. CDR3 nucleotide sequence: TGTGCCAGCATTAGAACGGCGGGACTATATGGGGAGACCCAGTACTTC. As protein: CASIRTAGLYGETQYF.

In nucleotides, the CDR3 is TGTGCCAGCAGAGCTAGCGGGGGGGGGAATGAAAAACTGTTTTTT. It codes for CASRASGGGNEKLFF. The chain couples TRBV9 to TRBJ1-4; maybe TRBD1 (5 bases). V lost 5 bases and J lost 5, with 16 bases in between. In germline, CDR1 is SGDLS, CDR2 YYNGEE. The CDR3 runs to 15 residues.

The chain has TRBV19 and TRBJ2-7; weak D call: TRBD2 (5 bases). Trimming stripped 6 bases from V and 5 bases from J, with 11 bases between. The CDR3 has 12 residues. From germline, CDR1 is LNHDA and CDR2 SQIVND (reference sequence). The CDR3 nucleotides are TGTGCCAGTAGGACCAAGGGAGACGAGCAGTACGTC. Its translation: CASRTKGDEQYV.

The CDR3 region is CASSLVGEATNEKLFF. CDR3 coding DNA: TGCGCCAGCAGCTTGGTGGGGGAGGCAACTAATGAAAAACTGTTTTTT. The chain employs TRBV5-1 and TRBJ1-4; a weak D match, TRBD1 (5 bases). Germline V lookup: CDR1 SGHRS, CDR2 YFSETQ. V lost 0 bases to trimming and J lost 0 bases, with 9 bases between them. The CDR3 is 16 amino acids.

This chain uses TRBV29-1 with TRBJ2-7; D might be TRBD1 (6 bases). Deletions cut 1 base from V and 1 base from J, with 14 bases between. CDR3 length: 15 amino acids. The germline CDR1 and CDR2 sequences are SQVTM and ANQGSEA. The DNA of the CDR3 is TGCAGCGTTGAAGGGTCGACAGGCGAATCCTACGAGCAGTACTTC. Residues: CSVEGSTGESYEQYF.

The chain uses TRBV28 and TRBJ2-1; 13 bases are a match to TRBD2. Germline V CDR1 and CDR2: MDHEN, SYDVKM. The CDR3 has 14 amino acids. V was clipped by 2 bases and J by 16 bases; unmatched bases: 8. The chain's CDR3 is CASSLRGTSGAQFF. Here the CDR3 DNA reads TGTGCCAGCAGTTTAAGGGGGACTAGCGGGGCTCAATTCTTC.

This clone was observed a handful of times. The V gene is TRBV10-1, the J gene TRBJ2-3, with 10 bases aligning to TRBD2. Per germline, CDR1 WNHNN and CDR2 SYGVQD (reference sequence). The CDR3 extends over 16 amino acids. Losses at the gene ends were 8 bases for V and 2 bases for J; bases not matched to a gene: 10. The chain's CDR3 is CASSQGTSGVTDTQYF. Written as DNA, the CDR3 is TGCGCCAGCTCCCAGGGAACTAGCGGGGTCACAGATACGCAGTATTTT.

This rearrangement joins TRBV9 to TRBJ1-1, with D unclear. This CDR3 is built from 11 residues. With 3 bases removed from V and 6 bases from J, the gap between germline ends came to 6 bases. Germline CDR1 is SGDLS and CDR2 is YYNGEE. For the CDR3, the DNA is TGTGCCAGCAGCGCCGGTGCTGAAGCTTTCTTT. As protein: CASSAGAEAFF.

This chain links TRBV28 with TRBJ2-3; the match to TRBD2 covers 10 bases. The V gene's germline CDR1 is MDHEN and CDR2 SYDVKM. V shed 4 bases, J shed 2 bases, and the junction held 3 bases outside the gene matches. CDR3 length equals 15 residues. The CDR3 sequence is CASSSGTSVTDTQYF. The CDR3 nucleotides are TGTGCCAGCAGTTCCGGGACTAGCGTCACAGATACGCAGTATTTT.

CDR3 sequence (DNA): TGCAGCTTTTTCGACAGGGGGAACACTGAAGCTTTCTTT. It codes for CSFFDRGNTEAFF. The genes are TRBV29-1 and TRBJ1-1; 8 nucleotides match TRBD1. Germline V CDR1 and CDR2: SQVTM, ANQGSEA. The ends lost 8 bases at V and 1 base at J; junction bases unmatched: 6. This CDR3 is built from 13 residues.

The J gene is TRBJ2-1, the V gene TRBV11-2, with TRBD2 matching 13 bases. This CDR3 contains 17 residues. From germline, CDR1 is SGHAT and CDR2 FQNNGV. The J segment lost 9 bases and the V segment lost 5 bases, leaving 13 bases of the junction unmatched. This chain's CDR3 is CASSARSGLAGYGEQFF. CDR3 bases: TGTGCCAGCAGCGCCAGGTCGGGACTAGCGGGATATGGTGAGCAGTTCTTC.

V usage is TRBV19 and J usage is TRBJ2-7; TRBD1 matches at 8 bases. The length of the CDR3 is 16 residues. CDR1 LNHDA and CDR2 SQIVND come from the germline V gene (reference sequence). The trim removed 6 bases at V and 5 bases at J, leaving 15 bases unmatched. CDR3 amino acids: CASSLGPRQGFHEQYF. For the CDR3, the DNA is TGTGCCAGTAGCCTAGGACCGAGACAGGGGTTCCACGAGCAGTACTTC. The entire variable domain, with the rest obtained from reference TRBV19 and TRBJ2-7, is as follows: DGGITQSPKYLFRKEGQNVTLSCEQNLNHDAMYWYRQDPGQGLRLIYYSQIVNDFQKGDIAEGYSVSREKKESFPLTVTSAQKNPTAFYLCASSLGPRQGFHEQYFGPGTRLTVT.